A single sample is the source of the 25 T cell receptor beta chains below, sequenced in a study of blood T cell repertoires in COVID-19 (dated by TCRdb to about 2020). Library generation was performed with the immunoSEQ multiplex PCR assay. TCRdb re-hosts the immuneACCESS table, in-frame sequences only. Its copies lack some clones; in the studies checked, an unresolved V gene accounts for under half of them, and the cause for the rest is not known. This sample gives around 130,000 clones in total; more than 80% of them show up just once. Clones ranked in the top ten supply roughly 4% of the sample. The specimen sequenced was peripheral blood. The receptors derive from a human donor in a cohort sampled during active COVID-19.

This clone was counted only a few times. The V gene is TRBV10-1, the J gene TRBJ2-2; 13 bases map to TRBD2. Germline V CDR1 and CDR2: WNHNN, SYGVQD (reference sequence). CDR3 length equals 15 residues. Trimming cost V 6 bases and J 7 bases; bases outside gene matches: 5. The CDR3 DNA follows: TGCGCCAGCAGCGGGACTAGCGGGGCTGACGGGGAGCTGTTTTTT. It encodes CASSGTSGADGELFF.

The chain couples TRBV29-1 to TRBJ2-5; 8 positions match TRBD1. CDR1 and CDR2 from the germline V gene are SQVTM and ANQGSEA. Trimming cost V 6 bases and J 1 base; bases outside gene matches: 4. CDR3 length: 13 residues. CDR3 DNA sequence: TGCAGCGTAGGGGACAGGTTCCAAGAGACCCAGTACTTC. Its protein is CSVGDRFQETQYF.

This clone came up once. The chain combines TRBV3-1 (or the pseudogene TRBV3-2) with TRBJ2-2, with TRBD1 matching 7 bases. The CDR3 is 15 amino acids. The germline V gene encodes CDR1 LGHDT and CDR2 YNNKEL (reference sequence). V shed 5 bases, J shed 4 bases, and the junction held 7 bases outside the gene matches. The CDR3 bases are TGTGCCAGCAGCACGCACAGGGGATCCACCGGGGAGCTGTTTTTT. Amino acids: CASSTHRGSTGELFF.

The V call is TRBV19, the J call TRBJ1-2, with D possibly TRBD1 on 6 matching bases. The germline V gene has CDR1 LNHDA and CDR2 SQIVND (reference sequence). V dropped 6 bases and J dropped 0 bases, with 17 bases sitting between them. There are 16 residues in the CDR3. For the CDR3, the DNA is TGTGCCAGTAGGGCTGAAAGGACAGCTACTAACTATGGCTACACCTTC. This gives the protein CASRAERTATNYGYTF.

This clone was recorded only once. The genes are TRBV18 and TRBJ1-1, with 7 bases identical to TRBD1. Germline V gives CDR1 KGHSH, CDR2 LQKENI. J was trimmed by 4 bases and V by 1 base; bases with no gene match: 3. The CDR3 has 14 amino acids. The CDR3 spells CASSPRQGVTEAFF. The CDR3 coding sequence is TGTGCCAGCTCACCACGACAGGGAGTCACTGAAGCTTTCTTT.

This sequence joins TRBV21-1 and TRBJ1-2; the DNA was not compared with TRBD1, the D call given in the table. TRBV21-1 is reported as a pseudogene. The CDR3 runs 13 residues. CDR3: CASSNQGQYGYTF. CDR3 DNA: TGTGCCAGCAGCAATCAGGGGCAGTATGGCTACACCTTC.

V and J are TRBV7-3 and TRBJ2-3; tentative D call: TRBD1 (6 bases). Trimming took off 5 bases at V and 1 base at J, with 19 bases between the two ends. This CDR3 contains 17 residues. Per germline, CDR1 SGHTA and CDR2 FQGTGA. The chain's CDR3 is CASSREVWAGGTDTQYF. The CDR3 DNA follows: TGTGCCAGCAGCCGCGAGGTCTGGGCAGGGGGCACAGATACGCAGTATTTT.

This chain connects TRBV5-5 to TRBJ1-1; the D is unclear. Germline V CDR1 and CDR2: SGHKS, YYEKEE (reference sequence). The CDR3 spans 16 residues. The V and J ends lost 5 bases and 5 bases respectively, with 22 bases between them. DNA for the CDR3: TGTGCCAGCAGTCCGACCGGGAGCAATTTGGGAACTGAAGCTTTCTTT. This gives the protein CASSPTGSNLGTEAFF.

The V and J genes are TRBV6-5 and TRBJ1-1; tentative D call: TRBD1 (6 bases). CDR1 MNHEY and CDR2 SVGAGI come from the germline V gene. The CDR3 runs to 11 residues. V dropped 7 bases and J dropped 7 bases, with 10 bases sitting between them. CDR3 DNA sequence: TGTGCCAGCAAGGGGGGGATTGAAGCTTTCTTT. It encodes CASKGGIEAFF.

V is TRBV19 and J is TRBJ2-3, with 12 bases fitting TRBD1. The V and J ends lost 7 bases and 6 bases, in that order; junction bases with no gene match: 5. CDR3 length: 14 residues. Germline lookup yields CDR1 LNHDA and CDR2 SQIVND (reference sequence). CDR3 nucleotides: TGTGCCAGTATCGGGACAGGGGGCGCTGATACGCAGTATTTT. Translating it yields CASIGTGGADTQYF.

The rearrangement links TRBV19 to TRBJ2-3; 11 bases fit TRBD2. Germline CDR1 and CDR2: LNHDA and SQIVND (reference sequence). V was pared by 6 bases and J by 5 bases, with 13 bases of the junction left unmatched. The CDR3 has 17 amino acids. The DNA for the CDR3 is TGTGCCAGTAGCTTCTTTGTGACTAGCGGGGTGGGAGATACGCAGTATTTT. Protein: CASSFFVTSGVGDTQYF. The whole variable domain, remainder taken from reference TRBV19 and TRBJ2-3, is DGGITQSPKYLFRKEGQNVTLSCEQNLNHDAMYWYRQDPGQGLRLIYYSQIVNDFQKGDIAEGYSVSREKKESFPLTVTSAQKNPTAFYLCASSFFVTSGVGDTQYFGPGTRLTVL.

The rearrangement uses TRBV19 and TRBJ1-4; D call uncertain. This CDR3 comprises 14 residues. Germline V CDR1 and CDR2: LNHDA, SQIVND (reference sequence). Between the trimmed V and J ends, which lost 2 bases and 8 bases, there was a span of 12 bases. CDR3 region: CASSIRGSGEKLFF. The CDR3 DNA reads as TGTGCCAGTAGTATAAGAGGGTCGGGAGAAAAACTGTTTTTT.

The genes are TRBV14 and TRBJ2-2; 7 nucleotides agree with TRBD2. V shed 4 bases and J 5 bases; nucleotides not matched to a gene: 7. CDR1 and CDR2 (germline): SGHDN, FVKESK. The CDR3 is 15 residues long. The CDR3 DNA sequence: TGTGCCAGCAGCCCAACGGCAGCGGGAACCGGGGAGCTGTTTTTT. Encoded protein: CASSPTAAGTGELFF.

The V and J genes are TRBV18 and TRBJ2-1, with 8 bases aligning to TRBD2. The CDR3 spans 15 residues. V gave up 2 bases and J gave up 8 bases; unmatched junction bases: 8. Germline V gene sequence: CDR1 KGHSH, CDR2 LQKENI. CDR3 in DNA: TGTGCCAGCTCACCAGAAAGCGGGAGTACCCATGAGCAGTTCTTC. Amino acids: CASSPESGSTHEQFF.

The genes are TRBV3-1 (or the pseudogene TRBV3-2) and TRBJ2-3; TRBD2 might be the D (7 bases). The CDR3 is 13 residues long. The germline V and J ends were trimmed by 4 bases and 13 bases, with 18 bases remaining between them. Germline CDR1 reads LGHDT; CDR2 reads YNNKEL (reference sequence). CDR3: CASSRGGGPVEYF. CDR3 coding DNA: TGTGCCAGCAGCCGAGGGGGGGGGCCCGTGGAGTATTTT.

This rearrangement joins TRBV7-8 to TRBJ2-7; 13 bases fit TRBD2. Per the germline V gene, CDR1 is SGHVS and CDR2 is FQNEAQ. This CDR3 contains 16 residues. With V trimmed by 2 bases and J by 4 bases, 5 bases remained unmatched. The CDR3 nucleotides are TGTGCCAGCAGCTTAAATTCGGGACTAGCGGGGTACGAGCAGTACGTC. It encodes CASSLNSGLAGYEQYV.

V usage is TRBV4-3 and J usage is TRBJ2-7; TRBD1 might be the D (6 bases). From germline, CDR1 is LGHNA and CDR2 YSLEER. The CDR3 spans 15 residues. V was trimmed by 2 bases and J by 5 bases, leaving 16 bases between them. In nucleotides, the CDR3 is TGCGCCAGCAGCCAACAGAACAGGGTAGGAGACGAGCAGTACTTC. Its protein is CASSQQNRVGDEQYF.

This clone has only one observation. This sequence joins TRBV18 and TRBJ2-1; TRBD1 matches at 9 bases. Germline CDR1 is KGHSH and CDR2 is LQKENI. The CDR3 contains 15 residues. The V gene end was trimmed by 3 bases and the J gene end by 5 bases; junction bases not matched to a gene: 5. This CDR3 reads CASSPPGQGNNEQFF. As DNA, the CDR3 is TGTGCCAGCTCACCCCCGGGACAGGGAAACAATGAGCAGTTCTTC.

CDR3 loop: CASSQPGQGHNEQFF. In DNA form, the CDR3 reads TGCGCCAGCAGCCAACCGGGGCAGGGGCACAATGAGCAGTTCTTC. This chain joins TRBV4-3 and TRBJ2-1, with a possible D match to TRBD1 (6 bases). V lost 2 bases and J 5 bases, leaving 13 bases between the germline ends. Germline CDR1 LGHNA, CDR2 YSLEER. The CDR3 has 15 residues.

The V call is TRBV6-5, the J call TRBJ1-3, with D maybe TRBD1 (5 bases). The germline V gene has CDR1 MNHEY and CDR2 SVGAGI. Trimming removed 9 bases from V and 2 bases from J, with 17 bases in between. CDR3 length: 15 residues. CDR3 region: CASSYQGTAGNTIYF. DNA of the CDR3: TGTGCCAGTTCCTACCAAGGGACTGCTGGAAACACCATATATTTT.

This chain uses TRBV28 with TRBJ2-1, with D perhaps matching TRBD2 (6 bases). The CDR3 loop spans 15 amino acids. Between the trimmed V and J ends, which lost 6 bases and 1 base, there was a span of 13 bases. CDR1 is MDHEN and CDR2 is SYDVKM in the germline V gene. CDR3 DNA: TGTGCCAGCAGGCTCGGGGGTAGGTCCTACAATGAGCAGTTCTTC. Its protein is CASRLGGRSYNEQFF.

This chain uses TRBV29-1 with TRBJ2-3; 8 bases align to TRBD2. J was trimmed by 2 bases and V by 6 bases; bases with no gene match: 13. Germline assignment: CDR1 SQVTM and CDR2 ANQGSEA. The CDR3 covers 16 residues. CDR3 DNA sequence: TGCAGCGTCGAGACCTTAACTAGCGGAAACACAGATACGCAGTATTTT. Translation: CSVETLTSGNTDTQYF.

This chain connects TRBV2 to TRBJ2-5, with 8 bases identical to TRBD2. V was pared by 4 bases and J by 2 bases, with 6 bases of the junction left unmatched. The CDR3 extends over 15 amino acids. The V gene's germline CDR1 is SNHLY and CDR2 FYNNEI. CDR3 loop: CASSGEGLGQETQYF. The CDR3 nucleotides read TGTGCCAGCAGTGGAGAGGGACTAGGGCAAGAGACCCAGTACTTC.

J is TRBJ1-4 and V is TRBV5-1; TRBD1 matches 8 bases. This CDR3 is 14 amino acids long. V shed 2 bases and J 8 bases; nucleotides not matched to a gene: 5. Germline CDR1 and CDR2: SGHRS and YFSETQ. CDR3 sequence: CASSFITGGEKLFF. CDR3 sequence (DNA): TGCGCCAGCAGCTTTATAACAGGGGGGGAAAAACTGTTTTTT.

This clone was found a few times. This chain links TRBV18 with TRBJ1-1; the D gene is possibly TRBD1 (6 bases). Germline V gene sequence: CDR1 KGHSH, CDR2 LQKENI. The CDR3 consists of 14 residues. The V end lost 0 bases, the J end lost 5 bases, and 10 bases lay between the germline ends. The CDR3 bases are TGTGCCAGCTCACCACCTGGTAGGGGGACTGAAGCTTTCTTT. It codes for CASSPPGRGTEAFF.